These 8 T cell receptor beta chains were sequenced from one sample in a study of PD-1 blockade in classical Hodgkin lymphoma. The protocol was immunoSEQ multiplex PCR, while the TCRdb copy is restricted to in-frame clones and leaves out a portion. The table shows over 15,000 clones, with over 75% occurring only once. Time point denoted: newly diagnosed, previously untreated cHL patient sample. Sequencing was carried out using peripheral blood mononuclear cells (PBMCs). The source is a human donor with classical Hodgkin lymphoma.

The gene calls are TRBV7-9 and TRBJ1-3, with D hard to call. Germline values: CDR1 SEHNR, CDR2 FQNEAQ (reference sequence). The CDR3 covers 15 residues. With 4 bases removed from V and 0 bases from J, the gap between germline ends came to 10 bases. Here the CDR3 DNA reads TGTGCCAGCAGCTCCCTCGGGGTCTCTGGAAACACCATATATTTT. This codes for CASSSLGVSGNTIYF. Full variable domain (rest looked up from reference TRBV7-9 and TRBJ1-3): DTGVSQNPRHKITKRGQNVTFRCDPISEHNRLYWYRQTLGQGPEFLTYFQNEAQLEKSRLLSDRFSAERPKGSFSTLEIQRTEQGDSAMYLCASSSLGVSGNTIYFGEGSWLTVV.

This rearrangement joins TRBV15 to TRBJ2-1; 11 bases fit TRBD2. The germline gives CDR1 LNHNV, CDR2 YYDKDF (reference sequence). After removal of 0 bases from V and 5 bases from J, the junction contained 0 bases not matched to a gene. This CDR3 comprises 15 residues. The CDR3 sequence: CATSRELAGDNEQFF. Here the CDR3 DNA reads TGTGCCACCAGCAGAGAACTAGCGGGAGACAATGAGCAGTTCTTC.

The J gene is TRBJ2-7, the V gene TRBV5-1; 9 nucleotides align to TRBD2. This CDR3 region has 16 residues. V shed 1 base, J shed 0 bases, and the junction held 5 bases outside the gene matches. CDR1 SGHRS and CDR2 YFSETQ come from the germline V gene. CDR3: CASSLWGSGSSYEQYF. The CDR3 DNA reads as TGCGCCAGCAGCTTGTGGGGTAGCGGGAGCTCCTACGAGCAGTACTTC.

This chain connects TRBV20-1 to TRBJ1-2, with 8 positions matching TRBD1. The germline gives CDR1 DFQATT, CDR2 SNEGSKA (reference sequence). V was pared by 6 bases and J by 8 bases, with 5 bases of the junction left unmatched. The CDR3 is 11 amino acids. The DNA for the CDR3 is TGCAGTGCCTTCTCAGGGGGCGGCTACACCTTC. This encodes CSAFSGGGYTF.

The chain uses TRBV27 and TRBJ2-4; 7 bases agree with TRBD2. The junction had 10 bases not matched to a gene; V was cut back by 4 bases and J by 1 base. The germline CDR1 and CDR2 sequences are MNHEY and SMNVEV (reference sequence). The CDR3 has 17 amino acids. CDR3 in amino acids: CASSSAGSRAAKNIQYF. As DNA, the CDR3 is TGTGCCAGCAGTTCAGCGGGATCCCGGGCCGCCAAAAACATTCAGTACTTC.

The genes are TRBV6-5 and TRBJ2-7; 10 bases are shared with TRBD2. The germline V gene has CDR1 MNHEY and CDR2 SVGAGI. V gave up 6 bases and J gave up 0 bases; unmatched junction bases: 5. The CDR3 runs 15 residues. CDR3 sequence reads: CASSPLAGASYEQYF. The CDR3 DNA reads as TGTGCCAGCAGCCCTCTAGCGGGAGCCTCCTACGAGCAGTACTTC.

This chain uses TRBV10-3 with TRBJ2-5, with a possible D match to TRBD2 (6 bases). Germline assignment: CDR1 ENHRY and CDR2 SYGVKD. V lost 6 bases and J 2 bases, leaving 10 bases between the germline ends. The CDR3 extends over 13 amino acids. In DNA form, the CDR3 reads TGTGCCATCAGGGGGACTTCACAAGAGACCCAGTACTTC. It translates to CAIRGTSQETQYF.

V gene TRBV6-5 combines with J gene TRBJ1-3; no clear D gene. Germline loops: CDR1 MNHEY, CDR2 SVGAGI. The CDR3 contains 15 residues. Trimming took off 0 bases at V and 2 bases at J, with 8 bases between the two ends. The CDR3 DNA reads as TGTGCCAGCAGTTACTCGAGTAAACCTGGAAACACCATATATTTT. It translates to CASSYSSKPGNTIYF.